This is a list of T cell receptor beta chains from one sample in a study of blood T cell repertoires in COVID-19. The method was immunoSEQ multiplex PCR; TCRdb's version includes in-frame clones alone and lacks a portion of them. The table has 230,000 or so clones, approximately 80% seen once. Source material: peripheral blood. These TCRs come from a woman older than 75 with COVID-19, enrolled during active disease. CDR3s leave out the opening cysteine and the closing phenylalanine or tryptophan. A D gene is named only where the DNA matches it firmly. Only part of the rows carry a size: once, few, many, or a class if the clone is expanded.

14 NA TRBD2 TRBV18 ASSQSAGGSTDTQY
12 NA NA TRBV6-4 ASSDFGTNSGYT
13 NA NA TRBV6-1 ASSEVWGAGNTIY
11 NA NA TRBV6-5 ASSYGIREGYT
11 NA NA TRBV7-3 ASSLSPGTEAF
11 NA NA TRBV7-2 ASSMNRDSPLH
13 NA NA TRBV18 ASSPQALHSYEQY
13 NA TRBD2 TRBV11-2 ASSLDPAGVYEQY
9 NA NA TRBV7-9 AGRRDTEAF
16 NA NA TRBV19 ASRGDRGVWRSGNTIY
14 NA NA TRBV5-1 ASSSADTPTYNEQF
11 NA NA TRBV2 ASTIARDTEAF
11 NA TRBD1 TRBV28 ASSLSTGGEAF
13 NA TRBD1 TRBV27 ASSTKTGGSYEQY
10 few NA TRBV30 AWSQRGEKLF
14 NA TRBD1 TRBV5-1 ASSPTGTAANEKLF
13 NA NA TRBV28 ASSPGGRGNQPQH
10 NA NA TRBV28 ASRTPAEKLF
12 NA NA TRBV27 ASSLYGGNYGYT
13 NA TRBD2 TRBV6-5 ASSYWASGGGEQY
14 NA TRBD2 TRBV7-9 ASSPSSGRAYNEQF
10 NA NA TRBV6-5 ATFRGAGELF